The 14 T cell receptor beta chains in this list originate from one sample, sequenced in a study of blood T cells in healthy people across ages (dated by TCRdb to 2015 to 2017). Library preparation was by 5' RACE. Data came from an Illumina HiSeq 2500. A second PCR of about 6 to 11 cycles was performed with a sample-barcoded 5' primer and a J-beta primer mix. TCRdb ran its own pipeline on the public reads, namely fastp trimming at Q25 and MiXCR clone calling, and kept in-frame beta chains. Every distinct CDR3 protein forms one entry, paired with its most common genes and DNA. The table for this sample lists some 760,000 distinct CDR3 sequences; about 25% of them were counted only once. More than 8% of the sample goes to the ten largest clones. This same sample was also taken into another study, of T cells of mothers and their children.

What was sequenced was blood. All receptors come from a boy aged 5-17 years in good health.

CDR3: CSLLGGQGNEQFF. DNA of the CDR3: TGCAGCCTCCTTGGGGGACAGGGAAATGAGCAGTTCTTC. The chain is built from TRBV29-1 and TRBJ2-1, with TRBD1 matching over 9 bases. This CDR3 is built from 13 residues. J lost 7 bases, V lost 8 bases, and 9 bases had no gene match. Germline V gives CDR1 SQVTM, CDR2 ANQGSEA.

The genes are TRBV2 and TRBJ2-3, with D possibly being TRBD1 (5 bases). The germline V and J ends were trimmed by 4 bases and 6 bases, with 14 bases remaining between them. Germline CDR1 and CDR2: SNHLY and FYNNEI. This CDR3 comprises 14 residues. CDR3 DNA: TGTGCCAGCAGTGTACCAGGGATAACGGATACGCAGTATTTT. Protein product: CASSVPGITDTQYF. The whole variable domain, remainder taken from reference TRBV2 and TRBJ2-3, is EPEVTQTPSHQVTQMGQEVILRCVPISNHLYFYWYRQILGQKVEFLVSFYNNEISEKSEIFDDQFSVERPDGSNFTLKIRSTKLEDSAMYFCASSVPGITDTQYFGPGTRLTVL.

This clonotype turned up a few times. The rearrangement links TRBV29-1 to TRBJ2-1; 9 bases match TRBD2. This CDR3 contains 15 residues. CDR1 is SQVTM and CDR2 is ANQGSEA in the germline V gene. The V and J ends lost 3 bases and 7 bases, in that order; junction bases with no gene match: 10. The chain's CDR3 is CSVEGPQRGANEQFF. Written as DNA, the CDR3 is TGCAGCGTTGAGGGCCCCCAGCGGGGGGCTAATGAGCAGTTCTTC.

The chain joins TRBV7-3 to TRBJ1-2; D is unclear. Between the trimmed V and J ends, which lost 2 bases and 0 bases, there was a span of 13 bases. The CDR3 runs to 16 residues. Germline values: CDR1 SGHTA, CDR2 FQGTGA. As DNA, the CDR3 is TGTGCCAGCAGCTTACTGGGAGGGTCTTCTAACTATGGCTACACCTTC. This sequence encodes CASSLLGGSSNYGYTF.

This chain links TRBV11-3 with TRBJ2-1; 7 bases agree with TRBD2. The CDR3 spans 18 residues. V lost 5 bases, J lost 6 bases, and 19 bases stayed unmatched. CDR1 and CDR2 from the germline V gene are SGHNT and YENEEA. As DNA, the CDR3 is TGTGCCAGCAGCATATACCCTCGCGGGGGTACCCTGTCCAATGAGCAGTTCTTC. Translation gives CASSIYPRGGTLSNEQFF.

This clonotype came up a few times. This chain connects TRBV29-1 to TRBJ2-7, with D maybe TRBD2 (6 bases). The CDR3 covers 13 residues. The germline CDR1 and CDR2 sequences are SQVTM and ANQGSEA. V dropped 5 bases and J dropped 0 bases, with 11 bases sitting between them. CDR3 nucleotides: TGCAGCGTTTTAACCGGGAGCTCCTACGAGCAGTACTTC. Translating it yields CSVLTGSSYEQYF.

This clonotype was counted only a few times. The chain employs TRBV12-3 or TRBV12-4 and TRBJ1-4, with D possibly being TRBD1 (5 bases). This CDR3 spans 14 amino acids. V was cut by 8 bases and J by 6 bases, with 16 bases left in between. In nucleotides, the CDR3 is TGTGCCAGCGGCGGTGGAGGGGTATATGAAAAACTGTTTTTT. Protein: CASGGGGVYEKLFF.

This chain joins TRBV3-1 and TRBJ1-4, with a weak D call TRBD1 (5 bases). CDR1 LGHDT and CDR2 YNNKEL come from the germline V gene (reference sequence). The CDR3 length is 15 residues. V was pared by 6 bases and J by 4 bases, with 15 bases between. This CDR3 is CASRRSGTDNEKLFF. CDR3 sequence (DNA): TGTGCCAGCAGGAGATCCGGGACGGATAATGAAAAACTGTTTTTT.

The chain has TRBV6-2 or TRBV6-3 and TRBJ2-7; 7 nucleotides align to TRBD1. This CDR3 comprises 15 residues. Trimming removed 2 bases from V and 2 bases from J; junction bases left unmatched: 6. Germline CDR1 and CDR2: MNHEY and SVGEGT. The CDR3 DNA reads TGTGCCAGCAGTTACCCCGGGACAGACCCCTACGAGCAGTACTTC. Translation gives CASSYPGTDPYEQYF.

The CDR3 DNA follows: TGCAGTGCTAGAGATCAGGGGGCAGGGAGTTCACCCCTCCACTTT. It yields the protein CSARDQGAGSSPLHF. This rearrangement joins TRBV20-1 to TRBJ1-6; 8 nucleotides match TRBD1. Germline V lookup: CDR1 DFQATT, CDR2 SNEGSKA (reference sequence). The trim removed 0 bases at V and 9 bases at J, leaving 7 bases unmatched. CDR3 length: 15 residues.

The rearrangement joins TRBV3-1 to TRBJ1-6; D unclear. The CDR3 totals 12 residues. V lost 3 bases to trimming and J lost 7 bases, with 4 bases between them. Germline CDR1 LGHDT, CDR2 YNNKEL (reference sequence). The CDR3 spells CASSQMNSPLHF. The CDR3 DNA sequence: TGTGCCAGCAGCCAGATGAATTCACCCCTCCACTTT.

This clonotype was detected a few times. The rearrangement uses TRBV6-2 or TRBV6-3 and TRBJ2-1; D unresolved. Trimming shortened V by 7 bases and J by 2 bases, and 15 bases separated the two germline ends. Germline loops: CDR1 MNHEY, CDR2 SVGEGT. The CDR3 is made up of 15 amino acids. CDR3: CASTQEGRPYNEQFF. The DNA for the CDR3 is TGTGCCAGCACCCAGGAAGGACGCCCCTACAATGAGCAGTTCTTC.

The chain employs TRBV7-9 and TRBJ2-1; weak D call: TRBD2 (5 bases). The CDR3 totals 16 residues. V was cut by 1 base and J by 5 bases, with 15 bases left in between. Germline V gene data show CDR1 as SEHNR and CDR2 as FQNEAQ (reference sequence). The CDR3 is CASSLDELVIHNEQFF. In DNA form, the CDR3 reads TGTGCCAGCAGCTTAGATGAACTAGTTATCCACAATGAGCAGTTCTTC.

The rearrangement links TRBV18 to TRBJ1-1; TRBD1 might be the D (5 bases). Trimming pared 3 bases from V and 0 bases from J, leaving 14 bases between. This CDR3 has 16 amino acids. The V gene's germline CDR1 is KGHSH and CDR2 LQKENI. For the CDR3, the DNA is TGTGCCAGCTCACCGACTTATGACAGCCTGAACACTGAAGCTTTCTTT. It codes for CASSPTYDSLNTEAFF.